Presented here are 2 T cell receptor beta chains from one specimen sequenced in a study of cytomegalovirus exposure and HLA in healthy donors. Amplification used 60 Vbeta primers and 13 Jbeta primers. Libraries were prepared by immunoSEQ multiplex PCR; TCRdb keeps only in-frame clonotypes and omits some of them. Its listing shows some 31,000 clones. The sequenced material came from PBMCs. These receptors were collected from a woman aged 40-49 years in good health and CMV-seropositive.

CDR3 amino acids: CASSQVRRGGEKLFF. CDR3 DNA: TGTGCCAGCAGCCAAGTGCGCAGGGGAGGGGAAAAACTGTTTTTT. The rearrangement links TRBV14 to TRBJ1-4, with D maybe TRBD1 (6 bases). The CDR3 runs 15 residues. From germline, CDR1 is SGHDN and CDR2 FVKESK. V dropped 1 base and J dropped 8 bases, with 14 bases sitting between them.

The rearrangement joins TRBV19 to TRBJ2-1; 8 bases line up with TRBD2. CDR1 is LNHDA, CDR2 SQIVND, per germline (reference sequence). The junction had 4 bases not matched to a gene; V was cut back by 3 bases and J by 3 bases. CDR3 size: 15 residues. CDR3 amino acids: CASSINAGGYNEQFF. The CDR3 nucleotides read TGTGCCAGTAGTATCAATGCGGGAGGCTACAATGAGCAGTTCTTC.